Below are 22 T cell receptor beta chains sequenced from a single sample in a study of T cells in localized non-small cell lung cancer. Clones were read by immunoSEQ multiplex PCR, and TCRdb kept only the in-frame ones, dropping some. The profile covers around 8,000 clones, with 90% to 95% appearing a single time and roughly 3% taken by the ten largest. This specimen was peripheral blood, taken before any cancer treatment. Source of these receptors: a woman aged 35 to 70 with stage I lung adenocarcinoma.

The rearrangement uses TRBV19 and TRBJ2-7, with 7 bases that match TRBD2. The CDR3 is 14 residues long. After removal of 8 bases from V and 0 bases from J, the junction contained 7 bases not matched to a gene. The germline CDR1 and CDR2 sequences are LNHDA and SQIVND (reference sequence). This chain's CDR3 is CASGTASGSYEQYF. The DNA of the CDR3 is TGTGCCAGTGGGACGGCTAGCGGCTCCTACGAGCAGTACTTC.

The V gene is TRBV6-5, the J gene TRBJ2-1; no definite D call. Trimming left V 6 bases short and J 10 bases short, with 10 bases between. Germline V gives CDR1 MNHEY, CDR2 SVGAGI. The CDR3 is 11 amino acids. The CDR3 loop is CASSRGREQFF. As DNA, the CDR3 is TGTGCCAGCAGCCGAGGACGGGAGCAGTTCTTC.

J is TRBJ2-1 and V is TRBV2; 9 bases fit TRBD2. This CDR3 has 17 amino acids. The J segment lost 4 bases and the V segment lost 2 bases, leaving 9 bases of the junction unmatched. The germline V gene encodes CDR1 SNHLY and CDR2 FYNNEI. CDR3: CASSESGGRARYNEQFF. In DNA form, the CDR3 reads TGTGCCAGCAGTGAATCGGGCGGGAGGGCCCGATACAATGAGCAGTTCTTC.

J is TRBJ2-3 and V is TRBV9, with D possibly called TRBD1 or TRBD2 (5 bases each). The CDR3 runs 13 residues. CDR1 is SGDLS, CDR2 YYNGEE, per germline. V was trimmed by 0 bases and J by 5 bases, leaving 7 bases between them. The CDR3 nucleotides read TGTGCCAGCAGCGTAGATGGGGGAGATACGCAGTATTTT. It yields the protein CASSVDGGDTQYF.

The table lists this clone with a few counts. V gene TRBV29-1 combines with J gene TRBJ1-1, with TRBD1 as a possible D gene (5 bases). CDR3 length equals 12 residues. Trimming took 4 bases from V and 3 from J, leaving 9 bases between them. The V gene's germline CDR1 is SQVTM and CDR2 ANQGSEA. The CDR3 DNA reads as TGCAGCGTTGCAAAAGGGGACACTGAAGCTTTCTTT. Residues: CSVAKGDTEAFF. The whole variable domain, filled in from reference TRBV29-1 and TRBJ1-1, reads SAVISQKPSRDICQRGTSLTIQCQVDSQVTMMFWYRQQPGQSLTLIATANQGSEATYESGFVIDKFPISRPNLTFSTLTVSNMSPEDSSIYLCSVAKGDTEAFFGQGTRLTVV.

The J gene is TRBJ2-1, the V gene TRBV7-3, with D possibly called TRBD1 or TRBD2 (6 bases each). This CDR3 is 16 amino acids long. Germline V gene data show CDR1 as SGHTA and CDR2 as FQGTGA. Trimming left V 1 base short and J 5 bases short, with 15 bases between. CDR3 DNA sequence: TGTGCCAGCAGCTTAATGTCCGGGGGCTCGCACAATGAGCAGTTCTTC. It specifies CASSLMSGGSHNEQFF.

The chain recombines TRBV2 with TRBJ2-5; D might be TRBD2 (6 bases). Trimming took 5 bases from V and 5 from J, leaving 15 bases between them. The CDR3 sequence is 14 residues long. Germline V gives CDR1 SNHLY, CDR2 FYNNEI. The DNA for the CDR3 is TGTGCCAGCAGTCTCACTAGCCCTGGGGAGACCCAGTACTTC. Protein product: CASSLTSPGETQYF.

This chain links TRBV2 with TRBJ1-3; D not resolved. The germline CDR1 and CDR2 sequences are SNHLY and FYNNEI. The CDR3 contains 13 residues. V was cut by 4 bases and J by 4 bases, with 8 bases left in between. DNA of the CDR3: TGTGCCAGCAGTGTGGTTACGGGAAACACCATATATTTT. This gives the protein CASSVVTGNTIYF.

The chain links TRBV20-1 to TRBJ2-4, with TRBD2 as a possible D gene (6 bases). Between the trimmed V and J ends, which lost 4 bases and 11 bases, there was a span of 12 bases. The CDR3 covers 11 residues. Per germline, CDR1 DFQATT and CDR2 SNEGSKA (reference sequence). The CDR3: CSATQGGVQYF. DNA for the CDR3: TGCAGTGCTACCCAAGGAGGGGTTCAGTACTTC.

The rearrangement links TRBV2 to TRBJ1-5; D is unresolved. The germline CDR1 and CDR2 sequences are SNHLY and FYNNEI. V gave up 7 bases and J gave up 0 bases, with 7 bases separating them. The CDR3 length is 13 residues. The CDR3 reads CASTYYSNQPQHF. The CDR3 nucleotides read TGTGCCAGCACCTACTATAGCAATCAGCCCCAGCATTTT.

J is TRBJ1-5 and V is TRBV5-1; D call uncertain. Per the germline V gene, CDR1 is SGHRS and CDR2 is YFSETQ. This CDR3 is built from 13 residues. Trimming shortened V by 5 bases and J by 0 bases, and 6 bases separated the two germline ends. The CDR3 reads CASSQYSNQPQHF. CDR3 bases: TGCGCCAGCAGTCAATATAGCAATCAGCCCCAGCATTTT.

This sequence joins TRBV7-2 and TRBJ2-3; tentative D call: TRBD1 (5 bases). The CDR3 has 15 amino acids. The V gene's germline CDR1 is SGHTA and CDR2 FQGNSA. Deletions cut 5 bases from V and 3 bases from J, with 15 bases between. CDR3 loop: CASSRPGLSTDTQYF. Here the CDR3 DNA reads TGTGCCAGCAGCCGCCCAGGGCTATCTACAGATACGCAGTATTTT.

The V and J genes are TRBV7-9 and TRBJ2-3; no clear D gene. This CDR3 region has 14 residues. The germline V gene has CDR1 SEHNR and CDR2 FQNEAQ (reference sequence). Trimming removed 5 bases at V and 5 bases at J, with 14 bases between. The CDR3 DNA follows: TGTGCCAGCAGCCCCTTGGTAGGCGGAGATACGCAGTATTTT. Protein product: CASSPLVGGDTQYF.

The J gene is TRBJ1-1, the V gene TRBV6-5, with D possibly matching TRBD1 (5 bases). CDR3 size: 15 residues. In germline, CDR1 is MNHEY, CDR2 SVGAGI. Trimming took 0 bases from V and 0 from J, leaving 8 bases between them. The CDR3 bases are TGTGCCAGCAGTTACTCGGGGACGGTGAACACTGAAGCTTTCTTT. It specifies CASSYSGTVNTEAFF.

The rearrangement joins TRBV9 to TRBJ1-3, with D hard to call. Trimming pared 0 bases from V and 0 bases from J, leaving 7 bases between. Germline V gene sequence: CDR1 SGDLS, CDR2 YYNGEE. The CDR3 sequence is 15 residues long. The CDR3, as DNA: TGTGCCAGCAGCGTAGACGCGAGCTCTGGAAACACCATATATTTT. It encodes CASSVDASSGNTIYF.

CDR3 sequence (DNA): TGTGCCAGCAGCATAAGCTACAATGAGCAGTTCTTC. It is translated as CASSISYNEQFF. V and J are TRBV7-2 and TRBJ2-1; the D is unclear. Trimming took 5 bases from V and 3 from J, leaving 5 bases between them. There are 12 residues in the CDR3. Germline values: CDR1 SGHTA, CDR2 FQGNSA. Full variable domain (remainder filled in from reference TRBV7-2 and TRBJ2-1): GAGVSQSPSNKVTEKGKDVELRCDPISGHTALYWYRQSLGQGLEFLIYFQGNSAPDKSGLPSDRFSAERTGGSVSTLTIQRTQQEDSAVYLCASSISYNEQFFGPGTRLTVL.

The J gene is TRBJ2-5, the V gene TRBV29-1; TRBD1 agrees at 8 bases. Trimming removed 0 bases from V and 3 bases from J; junction bases left unmatched: 3. From germline, CDR1 is SQVTM and CDR2 ANQGSEA. This CDR3 contains 14 residues. CDR3 sequence: CSVEDEDREETQYF. The DNA of the CDR3 is TGCAGCGTTGAAGATGAGGACAGGGAAGAGACCCAGTACTTC.

The J gene is TRBJ2-5, the V gene TRBV2, with D perhaps matching TRBD1 or TRBD2 (7 bases each). There are 14 residues in the CDR3. Germline CDR1 is SNHLY and CDR2 is FYNNEI. Trimming left V 6 bases short and J 5 bases short, with 16 bases between. CDR3 nucleotide sequence: TGTGCCAGCAGCGTCGGGACAGCGGGGGAGACCCAGTACTTC. Encoded protein: CASSVGTAGETQYF.

The V and J genes are TRBV5-6 and TRBJ2-5; TRBD2 might be the D (7 bases). This CDR3 has 18 residues. V was trimmed by 2 bases and J by 1 base, leaving 21 bases between them. Germline V CDR1 and CDR2: SGHDT, YYEEEE. The CDR3 coding sequence is TGTGCCAGCAGCTTAGTCGGGGGGCCTCCCCATGGCCAAGAGACCCAGTACTTC. This codes for CASSLVGGPPHGQETQYF.

This chain links TRBV19 with TRBJ1-2, with 8 bases matching TRBD1. The V segment lost 5 bases and the J segment 4 bases; nucleotides outside the gene matches: 3. The germline gives CDR1 LNHDA, CDR2 SQIVND (reference sequence). The CDR3 covers 13 residues. CDR3 protein: CASSPQGAYGYTF. In nucleotides, the CDR3 is TGTGCCAGTAGTCCCCAGGGGGCCTATGGCTACACCTTC.

This CDR3 is CASSPARTANSYEQYF. The CDR3 bases are TGCGCCAGCAGCCCAGCACGGACCGCGAACTCCTACGAGCAGTACTTC. The genes are TRBV5-1 and TRBJ2-7; no definite D call. CDR1 and CDR2 (germline): SGHRS, YFSETQ. V lost 4 bases to trimming and J lost 0 bases, with 17 bases between them. CDR3 size: 16 residues. The full variable domain, in which reference TRBV5-1 and TRBJ2-7 provide the parts outside the CDR3, is KAGVTQTPRYLIKTRGQQVTLSCSPISGHRSVSWYQQTPGQGLQFLFEYFSETQRNKGNFPGRFSGRQFSNSRSEMNVSTLELGDSALYLCASSPARTANSYEQYFGPGTRLTVT.

V is TRBV18 and J is TRBJ2-6; D gene ambiguous. The V and J ends lost 3 bases and 0 bases respectively, with 12 bases between them. The CDR3 length is 17 residues. In germline, CDR1 is KGHSH, CDR2 LQKENI. The CDR3 here is CASSPAILPSGANVLTF. Written as DNA, the CDR3 is TGTGCCAGCTCACCCGCTATACTCCCCTCTGGGGCCAACGTCCTGACTTTC.